This T cell receptor beta chain comes out of a study of tumor-infiltrating lymphocytes in primary liver carcinoma. Study-wide findings and caveats: Tumor-adjacent and tumor-blood pairs showed less overlap than tumor region pairs.

This CDR3 has 16 residues. Germline CDR1 and CDR2: LGHNA and YNFKEQ. From approximately 490 ng total RNA, TCR beta cDNA was generated with a primer in the constant region. Three nested multiplex PCR rounds, a slightly modified ARM-PCR, produced the libraries for TCR beta. In the first two PCR rounds, TRBV1-TRBV30 forward primers were paired with a C-beta reverse primer, and each round lasted roughly 9 cycles. TCRdb called the multiplex PCR reads again in MiXCR, with one record for every CDR3 protein. Found here are 310,000 or so distinct CDR3 sequences, approximately 58% of them singletons; the top ten hold 17%. This clonotype is a singleton in its sample. What it recognizes is unknown. The germline gene is not matched at one end of the junction; a read error may be the cause. For blood RNA, unsorted whole blood served as the source, and germline DNA was extracted too. HBV chronically infected the treatment-naive patients. Preoperatively, about 4 milliliters of peripheral blood were collected.

The chain links TRBV4-2 to TRBJ2-1, with 10 bases matching TRBD2. The clonotype comes from a woman aged 30 to 39 with primary liver carcinoma and hepatitis B virus infection. The sequenced sample was peripheral blood. The CDR3: CASSQGPGLASNEQLF. CDR3 bases: TGTGCCAGCAGCCAAGGGCCGGGACTAGCGTCCAATGAGCAGCTCTTC.